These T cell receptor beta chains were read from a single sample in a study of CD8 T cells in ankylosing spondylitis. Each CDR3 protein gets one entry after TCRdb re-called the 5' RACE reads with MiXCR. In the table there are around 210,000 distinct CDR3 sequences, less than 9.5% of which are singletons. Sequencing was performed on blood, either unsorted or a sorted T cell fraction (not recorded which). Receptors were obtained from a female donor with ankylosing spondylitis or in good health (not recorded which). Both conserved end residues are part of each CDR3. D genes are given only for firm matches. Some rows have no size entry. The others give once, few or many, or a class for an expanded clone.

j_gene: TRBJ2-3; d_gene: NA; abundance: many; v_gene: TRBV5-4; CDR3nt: TGTGCCAGCAGCCGCCCGACTCCCACAGATACGCAGTATTTT; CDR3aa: CASSRPTPTDTQYF
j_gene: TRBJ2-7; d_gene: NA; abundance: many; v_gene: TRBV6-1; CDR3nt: TGTGCCAGCACCCCCGCGAGTCGATCCTACGAGCAGTACTTC; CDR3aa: CASTPASRSYEQYF
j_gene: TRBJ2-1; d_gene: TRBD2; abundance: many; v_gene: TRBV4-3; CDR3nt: TGCGCCAGCAGCCTGGGACTAGCGCTTTACAATGAGCAGTTCTTC; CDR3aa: CASSLGLALYNEQFF
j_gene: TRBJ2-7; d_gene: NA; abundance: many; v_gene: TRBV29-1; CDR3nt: TGCAGCGTTGATTCTGGGGGTTACGAGCAGTACTTC; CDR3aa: CSVDSGGYEQYF
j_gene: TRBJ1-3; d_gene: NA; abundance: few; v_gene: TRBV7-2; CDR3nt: TGTGCCAGCAGCCCAGGGGCGTCTGGGGGAAACACCATATATTTT; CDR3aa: CASSPGASGGNTIYF
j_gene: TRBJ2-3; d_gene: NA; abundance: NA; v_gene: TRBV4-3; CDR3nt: TGCGCCAGCAGCCCCTTTATGGGCACAGATACGCAGTATTTT; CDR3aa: CASSPFMGTDTQYF
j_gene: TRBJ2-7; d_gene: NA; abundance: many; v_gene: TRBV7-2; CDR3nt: TGTGCCAGCAGCTTACCGTTTGGTTACGAGCAGTACTTC; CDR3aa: CASSLPFGYEQYF
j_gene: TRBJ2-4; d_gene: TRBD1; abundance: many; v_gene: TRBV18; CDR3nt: TGTGCCAGCTCACCACTGAGGACAGGGGGCACCAATCTGGCCAAAAACATTCAGTACTTC; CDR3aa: CASSPLRTGGTNLAKNIQYF
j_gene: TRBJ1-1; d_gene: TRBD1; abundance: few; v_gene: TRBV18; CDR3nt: TGTGCCAGCACGACAGGGTGGGGCACTGAAGCTTTCTTT; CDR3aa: CASTTGWGTEAFF
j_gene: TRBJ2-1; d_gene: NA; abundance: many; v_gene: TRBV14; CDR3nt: TGTGCCAGCAGCCAAGACGGAGTAAAGCAGTTCTTC; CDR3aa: CASSQDGVKQFF
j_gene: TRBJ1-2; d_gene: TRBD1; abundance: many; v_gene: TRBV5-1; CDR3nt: TGCGCCAGCAGCCCGATATACGGGACAGAGGATGGCTACACCTTC; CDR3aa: CASSPIYGTEDGYTF
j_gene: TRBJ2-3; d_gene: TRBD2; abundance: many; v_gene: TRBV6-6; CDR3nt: TGTGCCGGCGGGACTAGCGTCGGAGATACGCAGTATTTT; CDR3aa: CAGGTSVGDTQYF
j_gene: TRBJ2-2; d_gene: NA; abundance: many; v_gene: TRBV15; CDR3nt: TGTGCCACCCGAGGTTATCGGGAGACCGGGGAGCTGTTTTTT; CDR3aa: CATRGYRETGELFF
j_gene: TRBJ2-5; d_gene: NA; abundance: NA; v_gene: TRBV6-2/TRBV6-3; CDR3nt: TGTGCCAGCAGTTACAGGAACCAAGAGACCCAGTACTTC; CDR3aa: CASSYRNQETQYF
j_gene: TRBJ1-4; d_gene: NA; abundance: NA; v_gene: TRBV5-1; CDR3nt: TGCGCCAGCAGCTTGACGGACAGTGCAACTAATGAAAAACTGTTTTTT; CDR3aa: CASSLTDSATNEKLFF
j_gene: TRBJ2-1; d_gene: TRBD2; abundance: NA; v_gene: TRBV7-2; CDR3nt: TGTGCCAGCAGCTTATTTGGGCGGGAGAATGAGCAGTTCTTC; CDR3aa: CASSLFGRENEQFF
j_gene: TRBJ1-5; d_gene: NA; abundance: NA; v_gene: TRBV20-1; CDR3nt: TGCAGTGCTGACAGCCGCTATAGCAATCAGCCCCAGCATTTT; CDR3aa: CSADSRYSNQPQHF
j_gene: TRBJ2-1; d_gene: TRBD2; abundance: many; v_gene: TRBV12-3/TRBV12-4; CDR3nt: TGTGCCAGCAGTTTAGGGGGGAGGGCCGGAGATGAGCAGTTCTTC; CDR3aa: CASSLGGRAGDEQFF
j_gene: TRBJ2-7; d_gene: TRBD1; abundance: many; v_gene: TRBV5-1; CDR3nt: TGCGCCAGCAGACTAGGGGGCAGCTACGAGCAGTACTTC; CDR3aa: CASRLGGSYEQYF
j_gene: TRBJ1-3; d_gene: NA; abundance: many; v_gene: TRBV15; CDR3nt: TGTGCCACCAGCAGAGAAGGAAACACCATATATTTT; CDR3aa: CATSREGNTIYF
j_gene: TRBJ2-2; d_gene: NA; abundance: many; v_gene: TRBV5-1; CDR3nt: TGCGCCAGCAGTCTCCGATCTGTGAACACCGGGGAGCTGTTTTTT; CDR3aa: CASSLRSVNTGELFF
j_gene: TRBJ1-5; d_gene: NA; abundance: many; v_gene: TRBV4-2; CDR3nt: TGTGCCAGCAGCCGTTTCCCCGACACCCCGCCGGGCAATCAGCCCCAGCATTTT; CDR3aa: CASSRFPDTPPGNQPQHF
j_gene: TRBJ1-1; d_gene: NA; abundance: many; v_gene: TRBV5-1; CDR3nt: TGCGCCAGCAGCCCCAAGGGGGGGGCGGGGGAAGCTTTCTTT; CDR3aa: CASSPKGGAGEAFF
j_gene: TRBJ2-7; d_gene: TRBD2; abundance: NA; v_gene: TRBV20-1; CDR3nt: TGCAGTGCTGGCCCGGGACTAGCGGGAGTTAATGGCGAGCAGTACTTC; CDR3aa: CSAGPGLAGVNGEQYF
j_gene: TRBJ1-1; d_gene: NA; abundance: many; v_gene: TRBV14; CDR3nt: TGTGCCAGCAGCCGGTACAAGAACACTGAAGCTTTCTTT; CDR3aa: CASSRYKNTEAFF
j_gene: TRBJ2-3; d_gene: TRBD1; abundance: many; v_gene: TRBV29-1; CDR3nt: TGCAGCGTCGCCGGGACAGGGCCAGCGGATACGCAGTATTTT; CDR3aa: CSVAGTGPADTQYF
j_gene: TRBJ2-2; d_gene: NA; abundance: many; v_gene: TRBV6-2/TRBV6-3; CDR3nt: TGTGCCAGCAGTTTTGACAGTCCCAAAAACACCGGGGAGCTGTTTTTT; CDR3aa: CASSFDSPKNTGELFF
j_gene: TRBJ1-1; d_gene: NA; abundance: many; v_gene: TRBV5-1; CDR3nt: TGCGCCAGCAGCCTCGGAATGGGGATGAACACTGAAGCTTTCTTT; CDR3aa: CASSLGMGMNTEAFF
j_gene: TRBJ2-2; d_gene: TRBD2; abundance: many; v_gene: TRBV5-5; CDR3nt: TGTGCCAGCAGCTTGGGACTAGCGAGTTACACCGGGGAGCTGTTTTTT; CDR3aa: CASSLGLASYTGELFF
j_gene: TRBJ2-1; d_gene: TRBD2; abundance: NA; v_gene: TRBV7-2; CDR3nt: TGTGCCAGCAGCTTAGCCGCGGGAGAGGTCAATGAGCAGTTCTTC; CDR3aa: CASSLAAGEVNEQFF
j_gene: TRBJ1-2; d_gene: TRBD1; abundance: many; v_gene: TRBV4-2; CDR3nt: TGTGCCAGCAGCGCCCGGGACAGGGGGTCGGATGGCTACACCTTC; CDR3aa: CASSARDRGSDGYTF
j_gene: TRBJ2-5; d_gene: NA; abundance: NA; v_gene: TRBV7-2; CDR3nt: TGTGCCAGCACCTTCGCAGGCCAAGAGACCCAGTACTTC; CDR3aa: CASTFAGQETQYF
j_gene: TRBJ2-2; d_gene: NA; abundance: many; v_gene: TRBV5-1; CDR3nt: TGCGCCAGCAGCTTTTCCGGGAGAAGGGAGACCACCGGGGAGCTGTTTTTT; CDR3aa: CASSFSGRRETTGELFF
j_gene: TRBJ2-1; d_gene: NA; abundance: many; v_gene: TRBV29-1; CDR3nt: TGCAGCGTTGGCCCCCAAGGCTTCCAGCGGAGCAGAGATGAGCAGTTCTTC; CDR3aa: CSVGPQGFQRSRDEQFF
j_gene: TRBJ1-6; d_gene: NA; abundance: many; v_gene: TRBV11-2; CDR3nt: TGTGCCAGCAGCTTTTTATACAGGGTCGATTCACCCCTCCACTTT; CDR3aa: CASSFLYRVDSPLHF
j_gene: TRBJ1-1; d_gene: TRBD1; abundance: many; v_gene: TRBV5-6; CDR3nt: TGTGCCAGCAGCTACAGGGGGCTAGGTGAAGCTTTCTTT; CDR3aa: CASSYRGLGEAFF
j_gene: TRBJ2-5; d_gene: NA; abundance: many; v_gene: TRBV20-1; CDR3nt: TGCAGTGCTCGCTCGAGGGGGGGAGAGACCCAGTACTTC; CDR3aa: CSARSRGGETQYF
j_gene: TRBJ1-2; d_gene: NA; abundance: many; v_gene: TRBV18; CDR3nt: TGTGCCAGCTCACCAGACAGGAAGTATGGCTACACCTTC; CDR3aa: CASSPDRKYGYTF
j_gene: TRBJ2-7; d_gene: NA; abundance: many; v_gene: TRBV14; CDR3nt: TGTGCCAGCAGCCAAATGAGGCCCAGGGACCACGAGCAGTACTTC; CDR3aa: CASSQMRPRDHEQYF
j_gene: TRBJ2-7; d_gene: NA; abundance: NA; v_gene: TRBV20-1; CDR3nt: TGCAGTGCTAGAGAAGACTCCTACGGGCAGTACTTC; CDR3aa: CSAREDSYGQYF
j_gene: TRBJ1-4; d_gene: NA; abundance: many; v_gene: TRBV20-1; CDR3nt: TGCAGTGCTAGGGAGGGTGCAACTAATGAAAAACTGTTTTTT; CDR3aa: CSAREGATNEKLFF
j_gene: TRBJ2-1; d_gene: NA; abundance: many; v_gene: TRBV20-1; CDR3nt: TGCAGTGCCGGGGCACAGGACAATGAGCAGTTCTTC; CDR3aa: CSAGAQDNEQFF
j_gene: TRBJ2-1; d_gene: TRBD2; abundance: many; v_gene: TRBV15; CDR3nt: TGTGCCACCAGCCCTCGGACTAGCGGGAGAAAAGGTGAGCAGTTCTTC; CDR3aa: CATSPRTSGRKGEQFF
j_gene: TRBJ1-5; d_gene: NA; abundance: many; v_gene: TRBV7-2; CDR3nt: TGTGCCAGCAGCTCTAGTCGGGCCCATCAGCCCCAGCATTTT; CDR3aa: CASSSSRAHQPQHF
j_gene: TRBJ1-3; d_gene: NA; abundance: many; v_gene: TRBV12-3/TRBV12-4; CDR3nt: TGTGCCAGCAGCCGGAGCTCTGGAAACACCATATATTTT; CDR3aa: CASSRSSGNTIYF
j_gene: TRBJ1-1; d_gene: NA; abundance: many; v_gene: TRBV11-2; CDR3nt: TGTGCCAGCAGATACGCTTTGGAGAACACTGAAGCTTTCTTT; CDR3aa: CASRYALENTEAFF
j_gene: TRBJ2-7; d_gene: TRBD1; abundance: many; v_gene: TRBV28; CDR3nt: TGTGCCAGCGAGCCGGACCAGGGGGTTTACGAGCAGTACTTC; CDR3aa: CASEPDQGVYEQYF
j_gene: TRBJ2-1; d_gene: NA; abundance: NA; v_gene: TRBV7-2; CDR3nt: TGTGCCAGCAGCTTAGGGAGGGGGGCCCCGCAGTTCTTC; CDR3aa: CASSLGRGAPQFF
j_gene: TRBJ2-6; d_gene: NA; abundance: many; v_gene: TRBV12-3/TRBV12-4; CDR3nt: TGTGCCAGCAGTTTTGGCAGGGACGTTGCTGGGGCCAACGTCCTGACTTTC; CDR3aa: CASSFGRDVAGANVLTF
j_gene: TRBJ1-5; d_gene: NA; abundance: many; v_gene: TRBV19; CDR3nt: TGTGCCAGTAGTAAAAAGACAGAAAGGGGCAATCAGCCCCAGCATTTT; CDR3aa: CASSKKTERGNQPQHF
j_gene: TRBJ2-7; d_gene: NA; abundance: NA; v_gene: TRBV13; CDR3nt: TGTGCCAGCAGCGCGCGACAGGACCCCTACGAGCAGTACTTC; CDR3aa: CASSARQDPYEQYF
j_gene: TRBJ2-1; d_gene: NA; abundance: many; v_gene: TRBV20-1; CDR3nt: TGCAGTGCTAGAACTGGTATTGGCAATGAGCAGTTCTTC; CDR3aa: CSARTGIGNEQFF
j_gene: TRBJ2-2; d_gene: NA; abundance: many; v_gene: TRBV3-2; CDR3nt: TGTGCCAGCAGCCAGGAGAGGCCTAGCGGGGATGCGAACACCGGGGAGCTGTTTTTT; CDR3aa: CASSQERPSGDANTGELFF
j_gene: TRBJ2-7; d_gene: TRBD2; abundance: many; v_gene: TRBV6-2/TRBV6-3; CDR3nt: TGTGCCAGCGACGATAGCGGGGCATTTCTTTACGAGCAGTACTTC; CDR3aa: CASDDSGAFLYEQYF
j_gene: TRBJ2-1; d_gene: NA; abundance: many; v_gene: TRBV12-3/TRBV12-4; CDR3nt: TGTGCCAGCAGAACCGTCCTTTTTTTCGGTGAGCAGTTCTTC; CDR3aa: CASRTVLFFGEQFF
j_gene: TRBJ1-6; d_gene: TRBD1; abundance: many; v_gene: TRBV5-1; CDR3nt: TGCGCCAGCAGCTTCCAGGGACAGGATAATTCACCCCTCCACTTT; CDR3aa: CASSFQGQDNSPLHF
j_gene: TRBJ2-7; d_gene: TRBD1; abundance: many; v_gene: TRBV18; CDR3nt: TGTGCCAGCTCACCCGGACAGGAGAACTACGAGCAGTACTTC; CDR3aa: CASSPGQENYEQYF
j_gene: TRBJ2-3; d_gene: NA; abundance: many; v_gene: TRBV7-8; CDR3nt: TGTGCCAGCAGCTCCCGACAGCCGCAGCAGTATTTT; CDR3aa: CASSSRQPQQYF
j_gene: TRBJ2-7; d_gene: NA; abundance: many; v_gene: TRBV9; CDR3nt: TGTGCCAGCAGCGTAGCAGGGCCAGGGGAGCAGTACTTC; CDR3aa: CASSVAGPGEQYF